This T cell receptor (beta chain) was sequenced during a study of cytomegalovirus exposure and HLA in healthy donors. The donors formed part of the 120-subject validation cohort, distinct from the approximately 670-subject first cohort. Overall study results and limits: According to reports, the classifier identified cytomegalovirus status with high specificity and sensitivity.

Measured with immunoSEQ multiplex PCR; TCRdb has only the in-frame clones, and not every one. The repertoire holds 150,000 to 200,000 clones, with approximately 89% as singletons. Worth noting for this clone: Its antigen remains unidentified.

The CDR3 runs to 15 residues. CDR1 is KGHSH, CDR2 LQKENI, per germline. V lost 0 bases, J lost 6 bases, and 14 bases lay in between. The sequence came from a man in his thirties or forties in good health and CMV-seropositive. The rearrangement joins TRBV18 to TRBJ1-1, with D possibly being TRBD1 (5 bases). Sequenced: PBMCs. CDR3 sequence (DNA): TGTGCCAGCTCACCACCTTGGGGGAGGACTGCTGAAGCTTTCTTT. Its translation: CASSPPWGRTAEAFF.